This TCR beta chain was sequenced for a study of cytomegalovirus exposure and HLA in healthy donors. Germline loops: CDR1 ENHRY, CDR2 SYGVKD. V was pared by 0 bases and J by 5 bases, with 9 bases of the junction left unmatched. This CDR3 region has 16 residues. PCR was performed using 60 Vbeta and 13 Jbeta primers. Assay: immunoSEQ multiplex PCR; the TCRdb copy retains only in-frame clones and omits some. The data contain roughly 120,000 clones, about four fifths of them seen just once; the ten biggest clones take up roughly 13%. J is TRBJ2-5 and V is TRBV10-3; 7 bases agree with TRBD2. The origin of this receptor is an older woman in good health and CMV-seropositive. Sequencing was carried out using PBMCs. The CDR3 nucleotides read TGTGCCATCAGTGAGTCTGGCTCCGGGAGGTTGGAGACCCAGTACTTC. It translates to CAISESGSGRLETQYF.